The 22 T cell receptor beta chains presented below share a single source sample, sequenced in a study of T cell changes during pregnancy in multiple sclerosis. The table came from immunoSEQ multiplex PCR; TCRdb's copy has only in-frame clones and leaves some out. This sample yields tens of thousands of clones, of which approximately 90% are seen a single time; around 0.35% belongs to the top ten. The material was CD4+ T cells from peripheral blood mononuclear cells, obtained in the third trimester of pregnancy. The receptor source for this set is a female donor in good health, enrolled as a control in a pregnancy study.

V is TRBV5-4 and J is TRBJ2-3; D ambiguous. Germline-derived CDR1 and CDR2 are SGHNT and YYREEE (reference sequence). The CDR3 extends over 12 amino acids. The germline V and J ends were trimmed by 0 bases and 6 bases, with 5 bases remaining between them. The CDR3 DNA is TGTGCCAGCAGCTTGGACTATGATACGCAGTATTTT. Protein product: CASSLDYDTQYF.

The V call is TRBV2, the J call TRBJ2-7; perhaps TRBD2 as D (5 bases). The ends were cut back, 2 bases at V and 4 bases at J, with 6 bases in the middle. Germline values: CDR1 SNHLY, CDR2 FYNNEI. The CDR3 spans 12 residues. CDR3 in amino acids: CASSESGYEQYF. CDR3 bases: TGTGCCAGCAGTGAATCGGGATACGAGCAGTACTTC.

As to this clone: One end of the junction does not line up with germline, which may come from a read error. The chain recombines TRBV5-6 with TRBJ2-1; 7 nucleotides line up with TRBD2. The CDR3 loop spans 11 amino acids. Germline V lookup: CDR1 SGHDT, CDR2 YYEEEE. In DNA, the CDR3 is TGTGCCAGCAGCTTGGTAGGACTAGAGCTCTTC. Protein: CASSLVGLELF.

This clone was counted a few times. The rearrangement joins TRBV28 to TRBJ1-1; D possibly corresponds to TRBD1 (5 bases). V was trimmed by 10 bases and J by 1 base, leaving 13 bases between them. Germline assignment: CDR1 MDHEN and CDR2 SYDVKM. The CDR3 length is 13 residues. This CDR3 reads CATFREGNTEAFF. Here the CDR3 DNA reads TGTGCCACCTTCAGGGAGGGGAACACTGAAGCTTTCTTT.

The chain has TRBV7-8 and TRBJ2-2; D may be TRBD2 (5 bases). This CDR3 spans 16 amino acids. The V end lost 1 base, the J end lost 4 bases, and 13 bases lay between the germline ends. Germline loops: CDR1 SGHVS, CDR2 FQNEAQ. The CDR3 nucleotides read TGTGCCAGCAGCTTAGTAGGACTCGCTTCCACCGGGGAGCTGTTTTTT. It specifies CASSLVGLASTGELFF.

V and J are TRBV7-8 and TRBJ1-1, with a tentative D call TRBD1 (5 bases). CDR3 length: 14 amino acids. Germline CDR1 is SGHVS and CDR2 is FQNEAQ. Trimming left V 5 bases short and J 6 bases short, with 16 bases between. The CDR3 DNA sequence: TGTGCCAGCAGCCAGAGGGGAGGGCGGGCTGAAGCTTTCTTT. Protein product: CASSQRGGRAEAFF. The complete variable domain, with remaining parts taken from reference TRBV7-8 and TRBJ1-1, reads GAGVSQSPRYKVAKRGQDVALRCDPISGHVSLFWYQQALGQGPEFLTYFQNEAQLDKSGLPSDRFFAERPEGSVSTLKIQRTQQEDSAVYLCASSQRGGRAEAFFGQGTRLTVV.

The chain joins TRBV7-3 to TRBJ1-5, with a weak D call TRBD1 (6 bases). Germline loops: CDR1 SGHTA, CDR2 FQGTGA. V dropped 5 bases and J dropped 9 bases, with 11 bases sitting between them. The CDR3 is 12 amino acids. The CDR3 region has the DNA TGTGCCAGCAGCCCTGGGGGCGGGCCCCAGCATTTT. This sequence encodes CASSPGGGPQHF.

This chain joins TRBV5-1 and TRBJ1-1; D is unclear. This CDR3 is built from 14 residues. Germline assignment: CDR1 SGHRS and CDR2 YFSETQ. The V and J ends lost 0 bases and 0 bases respectively, with 6 bases between them. CDR3: CASSLGHLNTEAFF. The CDR3 DNA reads as TGCGCCAGCAGCTTGGGACACTTGAACACTGAAGCTTTCTTT. The full variable domain, completed using reference TRBV5-1 and TRBJ1-1, is KAGVTQTPRYLIKTRGQQVTLSCSPISGHRSVSWYQQTPGQGLQFLFEYFSETQRNKGNFPGRFSGRQFSNSRSEMNVSTLELGDSALYLCASSLGHLNTEAFFGQGTRLTVV.

CDR3 DNA: TGTGCCAGCAGCCGAACTAGCGGGAGAGAGACCCAGTACTTC. Translated: CASSRTSGRETQYF. V is TRBV9 and J is TRBJ2-5, with 11 nucleotides matching TRBD2. The junction had 3 bases not matched to a gene; V was cut back by 4 bases and J by 4 bases. This CDR3 spans 14 amino acids. Germline CDR1 SGDLS, CDR2 YYNGEE.

V is TRBV19 and J is TRBJ1-2; 7 positions agree with TRBD1. In germline, CDR1 is LNHDA, CDR2 SQIVND (reference sequence). The CDR3 runs 16 residues. The junction had 9 bases not matched to a gene; V was cut back by 3 bases and J by 2 bases. The CDR3 protein is CASSIVTGEINYGYTF. CDR3 nucleotides: TGTGCCAGTAGTATCGTAACAGGGGAGATCAACTATGGCTACACCTTC.

The J gene is TRBJ1-3, the V gene TRBV2; D gene ambiguous. V dropped 7 bases and J dropped 0 bases, with 7 bases sitting between them. The CDR3 extends over 13 amino acids. Germline loops: CDR1 SNHLY, CDR2 FYNNEI. The CDR3: CASTESSGNTIYF. The CDR3 nucleotides are TGTGCCAGCACGGAGAGCTCTGGAAACACCATATATTTT.

The chain carries TRBV11-2 and TRBJ2-7; TRBD2 matches 10 bases. The junction had 8 bases not matched to a gene; V was cut back by 8 bases and J by 1 base. CDR3 length equals 15 residues. Germline CDR1 SGHAT, CDR2 FQNNGV. CDR3: CASHRELAGSYEQYF. The CDR3, as DNA: TGTGCCAGCCACCGGGAACTAGCGGGATCCTACGAGCAGTACTTC. Based on the CDR3 plus reference TRBV11-2 and TRBJ2-7, the full variable domain is EAGVAQSPRYKIIEKRQSVAFWCNPISGHATLYWYQQILGQGPKLLIQFQNNGVVDDSQLPKDRFSAERLKGVDSTLKIQPAKLEDSAVYLCASHRELAGSYEQYFGPGTRLTVT.

With regard to this clone: An end of the junction differs from the germline gene, which may be a read error. The CDR3 reads CASSHTGGIATQYF. In DNA, the CDR3 is TGTGCTAGCAGCCACACAGGGGGCATAGCGACCCAGTACTTC. This sequence joins TRBV7-7 and TRBJ2-5; TRBD1 aligns across 9 bases. The germline V gene encodes CDR1 SSHAT and CDR2 FNYEAQ (reference sequence). This CDR3 has 14 amino acids.

The chain employs TRBV11-2 and TRBJ1-1; the match to TRBD1 covers 8 bases. Germline V gives CDR1 SGHAT, CDR2 FQNNGV. Trimming removed 0 bases from V and 9 bases from J; junction bases left unmatched: 12. The CDR3 spans 16 residues. The CDR3 spells CASSLDPTGGYVKAFF. The DNA of the CDR3 is TGTGCCAGCAGCTTAGATCCAACAGGGGGTTACGTGAAAGCTTTCTTT.

V is TRBV7-9 and J is TRBJ2-2; TRBD2 matches 7 bases. The CDR3 consists of 18 residues. Germline V gene sequence: CDR1 SEHNR, CDR2 FQNEAQ (reference sequence). V lost 1 base, J lost 3 bases, and 11 bases stayed unmatched. The CDR3 here is CASSLEGLGREYTGELFF. The CDR3 DNA follows: TGTGCCAGCAGCTTAGAGGGCCTCGGGCGGGAGTACACCGGGGAGCTGTTTTTT.

V is TRBV5-1 and J is TRBJ2-1; tentative D call: TRBD1 (6 bases). The CDR3 spans 13 residues. Germline CDR1 reads SGHRS; CDR2 reads YFSETQ. Trimming took off 2 bases at V and 7 bases at J, with 10 bases between the two ends. The CDR3, as DNA: TGCGCCAGCAGCTTTACAGGGCCGAATGAGCAGTTCTTC. Translating it yields CASSFTGPNEQFF.

This chain links TRBV11-2 with TRBJ2-5; 9 bases are shared with TRBD2. Trimming took 8 bases from V and 2 from J; bases not matched to a gene: 3. The CDR3 is 13 amino acids. Germline CDR1 SGHAT, CDR2 FQNNGV. CDR3 residues: CASRLAAQETQYF. CDR3 nucleotides: TGTGCCAGCCGACTAGCGGCACAAGAGACCCAGTACTTC.

The J gene is TRBJ1-3, the V gene TRBV28; D uncertain. Germline V gives CDR1 MDHEN, CDR2 SYDVKM. V was shortened by 1 base and J by 2 bases, with 9 bases between the two germline ends. CDR3 length equals 15 residues. CDR3: CASSLSGGTGNTIYF. The DNA for the CDR3 is TGTGCCAGCAGTTTATCCGGAGGCACTGGAAACACCATATATTTT.

The chain links TRBV7-9 to TRBJ2-1; no firm D call. The CDR3 is 13 amino acids. Germline assignment: CDR1 SEHNR and CDR2 FQNEAQ (reference sequence). The V end was cut by 2 bases, the J end by 6 bases, with 8 bases between. CDR3 region: CASSLSIGNEQFF. Here the CDR3 DNA reads TGTGCCAGCAGCTTATCCATCGGCAATGAGCAGTTCTTC.

The CDR3 nucleotides are TGTGCCAGCAGCTACAGGGATATGACAGATACGCAGTATTTT. Translated: CASSYRDMTDTQYF. The rearrangement joins TRBV28 to TRBJ2-3, with D possibly being TRBD1 (6 bases). V shed 6 bases and J shed 3 bases, with 13 bases lying between them. In germline, CDR1 is MDHEN, CDR2 SYDVKM. The CDR3 runs to 14 residues.

The chain recombines TRBV9 with TRBJ2-2; 11 positions agree with TRBD1. After removal of 3 bases from V and 6 bases from J, the junction contained 10 bases not matched to a gene. CDR3 size: 17 residues. Germline V gene lookup returns CDR1 SGDLS and CDR2 YYNGEE. CDR3 amino acids: CASSEGQGGLIPGELFF. The CDR3 DNA follows: TGTGCCAGCAGCGAGGGACAGGGGGGATTAATCCCCGGGGAGCTGTTTTTT. The entire variable domain, with the rest obtained from reference TRBV9 and TRBJ2-2, is as follows: DSGVTQTPKHLITATGQRVTLRCSPRSGDLSVYWYQQSLDQGLQFLIQYYNGEERAKGNILERFSAQQFPDLHSELNLSSLELGDSALYFCASSEGQGGLIPGELFFGEGSRLTVL.

The chain carries TRBV19 and TRBJ1-1, with D possibly being TRBD1 (5 bases). The CDR3 loop spans 13 amino acids. Germline V gene sequence: CDR1 LNHDA, CDR2 SQIVND (reference sequence). V lost 5 bases, J lost 4 bases, and 11 bases lay in between. CDR3 nucleotides: TGTGCCAGTAGTTTGGGGGGGACCACTGAAGCTTTCTTT. Protein: CASSLGGTTEAFF.